This T cell receptor (beta chain) comes out of a study of identical twins. Germline CDR1 DFQATT, CDR2 SNEGSKA (reference sequence). The CDR3 runs to 15 residues. V was cut by 3 bases and J by 0 bases, with 11 bases left in between. The sample holds many counts of this clonotype. Its target is not known. Healthy Caucasians were all of the donors. General study points: These conclusions were based on statistical analysis (cross-sectional, not following the same donors). Partly confounded zero-insertion analyses could result from invariant MAIT and iNKT cells.

Template switching (which added a universal primer site) was used, and cDNA carried unique molecular identifiers. TCRdb re-called the 5' RACE reads with MiXCR, one entry per CDR3 protein. The table shows 200,000 to 250,000 distinct CDR3 sequences, with 7.5% occurring only once. These sequences were also reported in another study, on yellow fever vaccine responses in identical twins.

The sample taken for sequencing was memory (CD45RO+) T cells sorted from blood. The source is a woman aged 18-29 years in good health. This chain links TRBV20-1 with TRBJ2-2, with no clear D. The CDR3 spells CSARTYGTNTGELFF. The CDR3 DNA follows: TGCAGTGCTAGGACGTATGGAACGAACACCGGGGAGCTGTTTTTT.